A single sample gave rise to the 9 T cell receptor beta chains below, sequenced in a study of tissue T cells after allogeneic stem cell transplantation. Data came from immunoSEQ multiplex PCR; TCRdb stores just in-frame clones and leaves some out. The table lists 7,500 to 8,500 clones, 46% of them singletons. This sample's time point: mouse harvest day 7 after allogeneic transplant. Each mouse received 10^7 T-cell-depleted marrow cells plus 10^6 splenic CD5+ T cells by tail vein. Input material: gut tissue. The origin of the receptors is a female BALB/c mouse given C57BL/6 T cells with graft-versus-host disease after an allogeneic hematopoietic cell transplant.

With respect to this clone: All gene names here are mouse names. From the germline J gene comes the end of the CDR3, since the read stops 1 residue before it. The chain combines TRBV23 with TRBJ2-2. The CDR3 contains 14 residues. Germline CDR1 is KGHTA and CDR2 is FQNQQP. The sequenced part of the CDR3 DNA is TGCTCCAGCAGTCAACGGGGAAACACCGGGCAGCTCTAC. Encoded protein: CSSSQRGNTGQLY. The whole CDR3 is CSSSQRGNTGQLYF. Variable domain in full (rest from reference TRBV23 and TRBJ2-2): DAAVTQKPRYLIKMKGQEAEMKCIPEKGHTAVFWYQQKQSKELKFLIYFQNQQPLDQIDMVKERFSAVCPSSSLCSLGIRTCEAEDSALYLCSSSQRGNTGQLYFGEGSKLTVL.

About this clone itself: The gene names here belong to mouse. The observed sequence ends 1 residue before the CDR3 terminus, with the missing tail filled in from the germline J gene. The chain combines TRBV13-2 with TRBJ1-4; 7 nucleotides agree with TRBD1. Trimming took 0 bases from V and 4 from J; bases not matched to a gene: 3. Germline loops: CDR1 NNHNN, CDR2 SYGAGS (reference sequence). This CDR3 has 15 amino acids. The CDR3 DNA, read in part, is TGTGCCAGCGGTGATGCAGGACAGGACAACGAAAGATTATTT. Protein product: CASGDAGQDNERLF. The whole CDR3 reads CASGDAGQDNERLFF.

In its sample, this clone was seen a few times. Gene names are mouse gene names. With the read ending 1 residue before the CDR3 end, the germline J gene is used to fill in that end. The V gene is TRBV3, the J gene TRBJ2-7; D perhaps matches TRBD1 (6 bases). V was pared by 4 bases and J by 2 bases, with 9 bases between. The CDR3 totals 13 residues. Germline lookup yields CDR1 SNHLY and CDR2 FYNGKV (reference sequence). CDR3 DNA, as far as it was read: TGTGCCAGCAGCTCCCAGGGGACCTATGAACAGTAC. Translating gives CASSSQGTYEQY. The whole CDR3 sequence reads CASSSQGTYEQYF.

On this clone itself: Gene names are mouse gene names. The observed sequence ends 1 residue before the CDR3 terminus, with the missing tail filled in from the germline J gene. The V and J genes are TRBV31 and TRBJ2-7; 10 bases agree with TRBD1. Germline loops: CDR1 GKSSPN, CDR2 SITVG. V trimming: 4 bases; J trimming: 5 bases; junction bases outside the gene matches: 5. The CDR3 sequence is 13 residues long. CDR3 in amino acids: CAWIPDRGHEQYF. The CDR3 DNA, read in part, is TGTGCCTGGATTCCCGACAGGGGGCATGAACAGTAC.

This clone was found a few times. Gene names follow the mouse nomenclature. The CDR3 end is not reached by the read, which stops 1 residue before it; the germline J gene fills it in. The chain employs TRBV26 and TRBJ1-6; TRBD1 is a possible D gene (6 bases). Being an ORF, TRBJ1-6 has a function that is uncertain. V shed 3 bases and J shed 4 bases, with 7 bases lying between them. This CDR3 is built from 14 residues. Per the germline V gene, CDR1 is KGHPV and CDR2 is FQNQEV (reference sequence). This chain's CDR3 is CASSLGQYNSPLYF. The CDR3 DNA, read in part, is TGTGCCAGCAGTCTAGGACAGTATAATTCGCCCCTCTAC.

This clone is labeled medium-sized (0.01 to 0.1%). Gene and germline names: mouse. The DNA ends 1 residue before the CDR3 does, and the rest of the CDR3 is filled in from the germline J gene. The chain joins TRBV12-2 to TRBJ2-7; D might be TRBD2 (6 bases). With 0 bases removed from V and 2 bases from J, the gap between germline ends came to 10 bases. Looked up from germline, CDR1 is SGHLS and CDR2 is HYDKME. The CDR3 sequence is 14 residues long. The CDR3 is CASSLETGAYEQYF. The CDR3 bases that were read are TGTGCCAGCTCTCTCGAGACTGGAGCCTATGAACAGTAC.

A remark on this clone: The gene names given are mouse names. The read is 1 residue too short to cover the CDR3 end, so that end is filled in from the germline J gene. The chain links TRBV12-1 to TRBJ2-4; D gene unclear. Trimming took off 2 bases at V and 0 bases at J, with 8 bases between the two ends. This CDR3 has 14 residues. Germline CDR1 reads SGHSN; CDR2 reads HYEKVE. The CDR3 spells CASSPTVSQNTLYF. CDR3 DNA, as far as it was read: TGTGCCAGCTCTCCCACAGTTAGTCAAAACACCTTGTAC.

A remark on this clone: Mouse names are used for the genes. The read terminates 1 residue before the CDR3 end, so the remaining end is supplied by the germline J gene. The chain employs TRBV23 and TRBJ2-2. The germline V gene has CDR1 KGHTA and CDR2 FQNQQP. This CDR3 has 13 amino acids. This chain's CDR3 is CSSSQWGPGQLYF. Partial CDR3 DNA: TGCTCCAGCAGTCAATGGGGCCCCGGGCAGCTCTAC.

This clone has only a few counts. All gene names here are mouse names. The DNA ends 1 residue before the CDR3 does, and the rest of the CDR3 is filled in from the germline J gene. The chain uses TRBV31 and TRBJ2-3; 8 bases match TRBD2. Per germline, CDR1 GKSSPN and CDR2 SITVG. This CDR3 is built from 16 residues. The V and J ends lost 1 base and 0 bases, in that order; junction bases with no gene match: 6. The CDR3 loop reads CAWSQTGGISAETLYF. CDR3 bases read: TGTGCCTGGAGTCAAACTGGGGGCATTAGTGCAGAAACGCTGTAT.